This is a list of T cell receptor beta chains from one sample in a study of cytomegalovirus exposure and HLA in healthy donors. Sequencing was performed with immunoSEQ multiplex PCR; in TCRdb, only in-frame clones are kept and a portion is missing. The record lists approximately 210,000 clones, of which the ten most abundant hold approximately 0.98%. The sequenced sample was PBMCs. All receptors come from a woman aged 25 to 45 in good health and CMV-seropositive. CDR3s include the opening cysteine and the closing phenylalanine or tryptophan. The order of the fields is V gene, CDR3 protein.

>TRBV30
CAFLDRESGNTIYF
>TRBV4-1
CASSQPAQGLVVSEQFF
>TRBV2
CASAGGSYGYTF
>TRBV19
CASSMDSGYEQYF
>TRBV2
CASSALTVSSTDTQYF
>TRBV12-5
CASGWLVEVFTEAFF
>TRBV9
CASSVAGGRTDTQYF
>TRBV29-1
CSSQDRGKQGGYTF
>TRBV7-2
CASSLSQGREAFF
>TRBV5-1
CASSLIQETQYF
>TRBV7-2
CASSTGTSSSNEQFF
>TRBV2
CASSDQGNTEAFF
>TRBV29-1
CSVEGGREETQYF
>TRBV7-9
CASGPGRTNEKLFF
>TRBV7-2
CAGRTSTNTGELFF
>TRBV28
CASSVSLASNTGELFF
>TRBV29-1
CSVRDREAFF
>TRBV7-7
CASSLGGGRSGELFF
>TRBV7-8
CASSLPRQGISYEQYF
>TRBV6-4
CASSDRQGGANVLTF
>TRBV4-3
CASRPERTSEKVGEQFF
>TRBV2
CASSEPAGQETQYF
>TRBV15
CATSPLGQPNTEAFF
>TRBV5-1
CASSLARVPYEQYF
>TRBV29-1
CSVEGITEAFF
>TRBV29-1
CSVEEGVAETQYF
>TRBV9
CASSGGLAVSYNEQFF